A selection of T cell receptor beta chains follows, all from one sample in a study of blood T cell repertoires in COVID-19. Clones were sequenced by immunoSEQ multiplex PCR, and TCRdb holds only the in-frame ones, with some missing. Of 220,000 or so clones detected, 84% appear once; the ten largest clones hold just under 20%. Sequencing input: peripheral blood. These receptors originate from a man under 40 with active or convalescent COVID-19. Both conserved end residues are part of each CDR3. A D gene is named only where the DNA matches it firmly. Size values are once, few and many counts, or a class for expanded clones, and some rows have none.

>.|.|TRBV18|TRBJ2-3|16
CASSTVGGPGTDTQYF
TGTGCCAGCTCAACTGTGGGGGGGCCGGGCACAGATACGCAGTATTTT
>.|.|TRBV28|TRBJ2-7|14
CASSLVQGSYEQYF
TGTGCCAGCAGTTTGGTGCAGGGGTCCTACGAGCAGTACTTC
>.|.|TRBV6-5|TRBJ2-7|15
CATEGGGTASYEQYF
TGTGCCACCGAGGGAGGAGGGACAGCTTCCTACGAGCAGTACTTC
>.|few|TRBV28|TRBJ2-1|15
CASRPQGTSYNEQFF
TGTGCCAGCAGGCCACAGGGCACCTCCTACAATGAGCAGTTCTTC
>.|.|TRBV6-5|TRBJ1-5|14
CASSYSTANQPQHF
TGTGCCAGCAGTTACTCAACAGCCAATCAGCCCCAGCATTTT
>.|.|TRBV6-6|TRBJ2-7|15
CASSYSSSGVREQYF
TGTGCCAGCAGTTACTCGAGTTCGGGGGTGAGGGAGCAGTACTTC
>.|.|TRBV28|TRBJ1-2|17
CASSLWGSRGRPYGYTF
TGTGCCAGCAGTTTATGGGGTAGCCGGGGAAGACCTTATGGCTACACCTTC
>TRBD2|once|TRBV9|TRBJ2-3|14
CASSPSGTTDTQYF
TGTGCCAGCAGCCCTAGCGGGACGACGGATACGCAGTATTTT
>.|.|TRBV5-6|TRBJ1-2|17
CASRGAGYLGPPLGYTF
TGTGCCAGCAGAGGGGCAGGGTATTTAGGTCCCCCCCTTGGCTACACCTTC
>TRBD2|.|TRBV7-2|TRBJ2-3|15
CASSPTSGGPDTQYF
TGTGCCAGCAGCCCCACTAGCGGGGGCCCAGATACGCAGTATTTT
>.|.|TRBV6-5|TRBJ1-5|13
CASSLQFHQPQHF
TGTGCCAGCAGTTTGCAGTTCCATCAGCCCCAGCATTTT
>TRBD2|.|TRBV5-1|TRBJ2-1|17
CASSPGRFLTSGGEQFF
TGCGCCAGCAGCCCCGGTAGGTTTTTGACTAGCGGGGGTGAGCAGTTCTTC
>.|.|TRBV4-3|TRBJ1-1|14
CASSWAAMNTEAFF
TGCGCCAGCAGCTGGGCCGCCATGAACACTGAAGCTTTCTTT
>.|.|TRBV27|TRBJ2-5|15
CASAPLVGVQETQYF
TGTGCCAGCGCGCCGTTAGTAGGAGTACAAGAGACCCAGTACTTC
>TRBD2|.|TRBV7-8|TRBJ2-3|15
CASSSGLARTDTQYF
TGTGCCAGCAGCTCGGGACTAGCCCGCACAGATACGCAGTATTTT
>.|.|TRBV28|TRBJ2-1|17
CASSPRKGGGIYNEQFF
TGTGCCAGCAGTCCACGGAAGGGAGGAGGGATCTACAATGAGCAGTTCTTC
>.|.|TRBV5-1|TRBJ2-1|13
CASGTDGYNEQFF
TGCGCCAGCGGCACTGACGGGTACAATGAGCAGTTCTTC
>TRBD2|.|TRBV6-1|TRBJ2-5|17
CASSAGLGLAGWETQYF
TGTGCCAGCAGTGCGGGCTTGGGACTAGCGGGGTGGGAGACCCAGTACTTC
>.|.|TRBV5-5|TRBJ1-1|15
CASSLTRQRGTEAFF
TGTGCCAGCAGCTTGACTCGCCAGCGGGGGACTGAAGCTTTCTTT
>TRBD2|.|TRBV29-1|TRBJ2-7|16
CSVQGGLAGVSYEQYF
TGCAGCGTCCAGGGCGGACTAGCGGGAGTATCCTACGAGCAGTACTTC
>.|.|TRBV6-2/TRBV6-3|TRBJ2-7|13
CASSYATVYEQYF
TGTGCCAGCAGTTACGCGACAGTCTACGAGCAGTACTTC
>TRBD1|.|TRBV5-1|TRBJ1-4|16
CASSSISTGEEGKLFF
TGCGCCAGCAGCTCTATCTCGACAGGGGAGGAGGGAAAACTGTTTTTT
>.|.|TRBV30|TRBJ1-1|11
CASQGRWEAFF
TGTGCCTCCCAGGGGCGGTGGGAAGCTTTCTTT
>.|.|TRBV19|TRBJ1-1|13
CASSMGGFTEAFF
TGTGCCAGTAGTATGGGGGGTTTCACTGAAGCTTTCTTT
>TRBD1|.|TRBV19|TRBJ2-7|15
CASSTTRDSTYEQYF
TGTGCCAGTAGTACGACCCGGGACAGTACCTACGAGCAGTACTTC
>TRBD2|few|TRBV5-6|TRBJ2-7|17
CASSLRGTSGSSDEQYF
TGTGCCAGCAGCTTGAGGGGGACTAGCGGGAGTTCAGACGAGCAGTACTTC
>.|few|TRBV3-1/TRBV3-2|TRBJ2-1|18
CASSPRTVIHSSYNEQFF
TGTGCCAGCAGCCCACGGACAGTTATCCATAGCTCCTACAATGAGCAGTTCTTC
>TRBD1|.|TRBV7-2|TRBJ1-4|14
CASSLTGRGEKLFF
TGTGCCAGCAGCCTGACAGGGCGGGGAGAAAAACTGTTTTTT
>.|.|TRBV19|TRBJ2-7|13
CASSRRDSYEQYF
TGTGCCAGTAGTAGGCGGGACAGCTACGAGCAGTACTTC
>.|.|TRBV19|TRBJ1-1|13
CASSMIGGVEAFF
TGTGCCAGTAGTATGATTGGAGGGGTAGAAGCTTTCTTT
>.|.|TRBV28|TRBJ2-1|16
CASSPPLRGSYNEQFF
TGTGCCAGCAGTCCTCCGCTCCGAGGCTCCTACAATGAGCAGTTCTTC
>.|once|TRBV6-5|TRBJ1-2|15
CASSYFSADPYGYTF
TGTGCCAGCAGTTACTTTTCGGCGGATCCCTATGGCTACACCTTC
>TRBD1|once|TRBV28|TRBJ1-3|15
CASSQRTGVRNTIYF
TGTGCCAGCAGTCAACGGACAGGTGTTAGGAACACCATATATTTT
>TRBD1|.|TRBV30|TRBJ1-6|13
CAWSGQANSPLHF
TGTGCCTGGAGCGGACAGGCAAATTCACCCCTCCACTTT
>.|few|TRBV18|TRBJ1-4|18
CASSPRDTRDTTNEKLFF
TGTGCCAGCTCACCCCGGGACACACGAGATACAACTAATGAAAAACTGTTTTTT
>TRBD1|.|TRBV18|TRBJ2-6|17
CASSPRDSFSGANVLTF
TGTGCCAGCTCACCCCGGGACAGCTTCTCTGGGGCCAACGTCCTGACTTTC